This T cell receptor beta chain is drawn from a study of blood T cell repertoires in COVID-19. Turning to the study itself: Material from acute and convalescent COVID-19 was sourced from the United States, Italy and Spain. In each case, the material was cDNA or gDNA derived from T cells, B-cell-depleted T cells, or PBMCs.

The CDR3 contains 15 residues. V shed 3 bases and J shed 3 bases, with 13 bases lying between them. In germline, CDR1 is MNHEY, CDR2 SVGEGT. This clone was seen only once. In the authors' workflow: Amplification of reference gene primers was used by the study to estimate nucleated cell counts. Sequencing used immunoSEQ multiplex PCR; TCRdb keeps in-frame clones, though not all of them. V, J and clone size are taken as reported in that table, and D and trimming were inferred from the DNA itself. The table shows about 120,000 clones, with 80% to 90% occurring only once. The sample consisted of peripheral blood. J is TRBJ2-3 and V is TRBV6-2 or TRBV6-3, with D maybe TRBD1 (6 bases). The origin of this receptor is a woman aged 50 to 60 with acute or convalescent COVID-19. As DNA, the CDR3 is TGTGCCAGCAGTTATGGGACAATGGGGACAGATACGCAGTATTTT. Residues: CASSYGTMGTDTQYF.